The 7 T cell receptor beta chains below come from one sample, sequenced in a study of T cell responses to AZD1222 COVID-19 vaccine. Data came from immunoSEQ multiplex PCR; TCRdb stores just in-frame clones and leaves some out. The table lists about 110,000 clones, roughly 90% of them singletons. Specimen: peripheral blood, collected on day 0 of AZD1222 vaccination. The source is an adult in good health.

V gene TRBV3-1 (or the pseudogene TRBV3-2) combines with J gene TRBJ2-1; D remains unclear. In germline, CDR1 is LGHDT, CDR2 YNNKEL (reference sequence). The V end was cut by 0 bases, the J end by 0 bases, with 12 bases between. This CDR3 contains 17 residues. DNA of the CDR3: TGTGCCAGCAGCCAAGACGTGGAGCGCGGCTCCTACAATGAGCAGTTCTTC. Residues: CASSQDVERGSYNEQFF.

V usage is TRBV24-1 and J usage is TRBJ2-1, with D tentatively TRBD1 (8 bases). V was cut by 6 bases and J by 5 bases, with 16 bases left in between. CDR3 length: 15 amino acids. The germline CDR1 and CDR2 sequences are KGHDR and SFDVKD. The CDR3 DNA reads as TGTGCCACCAGTTCCTTACAGGGGGGGAACAATGAGCAGTTCTTC. Amino acid sequence: CATSSLQGGNNEQFF.

This clone has only a few counts. The chain combines TRBV7-8 with TRBJ2-5; D is perhaps TRBD2 (5 bases). The CDR3 has 16 residues. The germline V and J ends were trimmed by 5 bases and 4 bases, with 20 bases remaining between them. From germline, CDR1 is SGHVS and CDR2 FQNEAQ. Here the CDR3 DNA reads TGTGCCAGCAGCCCCCGTCCGGGGAGCTCCAGAGAGACCCAGTACTTC. This codes for CASSPRPGSSRETQYF.

The chain links TRBV5-1 to TRBJ2-1, with D possibly TRBD2 on 6 matching bases. V was cut by 0 bases and J by 0 bases, with 10 bases left in between. The CDR3 consists of 16 residues. In germline, CDR1 is SGHRS, CDR2 YFSETQ. DNA for the CDR3: TGCGCCAGCAGCTTGGGTAGCGGTTACTCCTACAATGAGCAGTTCTTC. Translated, it gives CASSLGSGYSYNEQFF.

The V gene is TRBV7-2, the J gene TRBJ2-6; D perhaps matches TRBD1 (6 bases). Germline V lookup: CDR1 SGHTA, CDR2 FQGNSA. The CDR3 contains 15 residues. Trimming removed 5 bases at V and 1 base at J, with 9 bases between. CDR3 region: CASSTTGSGANVLTF. The DNA for the CDR3 is TGTGCCAGCAGCACCACAGGGTCTGGGGCCAACGTCCTGACTTTC. Together with reference TRBV7-2 and TRBJ2-6, the CDR3 gives the full variable domain: GAGVSQSPSNKVTEKGKDVELRCDPISGHTALYWYRQSLGQGLEFLIYFQGNSAPDKSGLPSDRFSAERTGGSVSTLTIQRTQQEDSAVYLCASSTTGSGANVLTFGAGSRLTVL.

In this sample, this clone turned up a few times. The V call is TRBV10-1, the J call TRBJ2-1, with TRBD2 matching 10 bases. The CDR3 consists of 21 residues. J lost 2 bases, V lost 0 bases, and 16 bases had no gene match. CDR1 WNHNN and CDR2 SYGVQD come from the germline V gene (reference sequence). In DNA form, the CDR3 reads TGCGCCAGCAGTGAGTCGCCTTCCGGGACTAGCGTCCCTCCGACCTACAATGAGCAGTTCTTC. This codes for CASSESPSGTSVPPTYNEQFF.

The chain employs TRBV12-3 or TRBV12-4 and TRBJ2-5; D remains ambiguous. V lost 3 bases to trimming and J lost 4 bases, with 9 bases between them. The CDR3 is made up of 13 amino acids. CDR3 DNA sequence: TGTGCCAGCAGTTTGACCAACAGAGAGACCCAGTACTTC. The encoded protein is CASSLTNRETQYF.